Detailed here is one T cell receptor (beta chain). Based on frequency, this clonotype is considered medium-sized (0.01 to 0.1%); no count was recorded. The target of this receptor is not known. TRB rearrangements were amplified by multiplex PCR following a touch-down protocol, with the TRB-A and TRB-B primer pools mixed in one tube. Illumina adapters and sample indices were attached to the amplicons through two consecutive PCR reactions using Phusion HS II polymerase. The amplicons were purified from gel with the NucleoSpin Gel and PCR Clean-up kit, after which the amplicons were quantified by Qubit and checked for quality on an Agilent 2100 Bioanalyzer. Sequencing of the libraries was performed on an Illumina MiSeq with 600-cycle, single-indexed, paired-end runs. In the source study's methods: MiXCR version 2.1.12 with the default MiXCR reference library was used to align and assemble TRB reads. A clone was defined by each unique CDR3 nucleotide sequence, and analysis was restricted to productive sequences with at least two reads. Repertoire diversity was assessed by alpha-parameterized diversity profiles (alpha 0 to 5), including Shannon (alpha 1) and Simpson (alpha 2) indices, computed with an R script. The tcR package was used to compute combinatorial TRB VJ usage, and cohorts were compared on this usage by principal component analysis with ade4. GLIPH was used to cluster TCRbeta CDR3s in pairs of cohorts matched for age and read depth, and a Wilcoxon test was used to compare cluster frequencies. TCRdb reprocessed the reads, and each CDR3 protein sequence is entered once, without DNA. These V and J calls derive from TCRdb rather than the authors' analysis. This sample's table contains under 9,000 distinct CDR3 sequences. 3% to 4% of the sample lies in the top ten.

Each sample's TRB amplification started from roughly 260 ng of peripheral blood genomic DNA, which corresponds to around 36,000 genome equivalents. Taken from the germline V gene, the CDR1 and CDR2 loops are MNHNS and SASEGT. The CDR3 measures 15 amino acids from cysteine to phenylalanine. No DNA has been recorded. This record comes from a study of T cell clusters in autoimmune cytopenias (dated by TCRdb to between 2018 and 2020). For the study in its entirety: Per sample, TRB sequencing gave a median depth of about 52,000 reads and a median of approximately 2,400 distinct TRB clonotypes. Peripheral blood TRB and IGH repertoires were sequenced in autoimmune cytopenia patients at active disease and during treatment follow-up, alongside healthy, CLL and autoimmune hepatitis controls. The study was designed to test whether a disease-specific immune repertoire signature usable as a blood-based biomarker is carried by autoimmune cytopenia patients.

Paper-wide results and their limitations: A lack of physiological T cell clusters in primary autoimmune cytopenia patients was suggested by GLIPH, as 51 clusters were found to be exclusive to healthy donors versus under 20 exclusive to patients. The T cell clusters were only ever defined in silico, so experimental validation of their functional role was still needed. In the comparison of secondary cytopenia with CLL, no cluster-lack signature showed up, apparently because the dominant lymphoma-associated repertoire masked the signature. TRB repertoire shifts, with less even repertoires observed in secondary cytopenia and CLL, were mostly attributed to lymphoma bias rather than autoimmunity. About 3.2-fold more exclusive TRB clusters were observed in healthy donors than in active autoimmune hepatitis patients, consistent with an autoimmunity-wide signature.

Recombination connected TRBV6-1 to TRBJ1-4; TCRdb's D gene call, TRBD1, goes unchecked for lack of DNA. Sequenced input: peripheral blood. The TCR sequence derives from a human donor with an autoimmune cytopenia or autoimmune hepatitis (not recorded which). The CDR3 reads as follows: CASSESETGVTSLFF.